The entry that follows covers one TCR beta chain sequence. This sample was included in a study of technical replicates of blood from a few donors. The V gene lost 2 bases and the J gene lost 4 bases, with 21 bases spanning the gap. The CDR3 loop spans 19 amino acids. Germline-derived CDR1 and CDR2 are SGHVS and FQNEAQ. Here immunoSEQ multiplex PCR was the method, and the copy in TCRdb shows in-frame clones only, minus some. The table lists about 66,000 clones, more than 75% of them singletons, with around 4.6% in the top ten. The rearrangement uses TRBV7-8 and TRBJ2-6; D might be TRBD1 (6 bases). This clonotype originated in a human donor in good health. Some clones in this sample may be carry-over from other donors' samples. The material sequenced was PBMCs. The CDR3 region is CASSLLSQGQVGGANVLTF. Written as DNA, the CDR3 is TGTGCCAGCAGCTTATTGTCACAGGGTCAGGTCGGAGGGGCCAACGTCCTGACTTTC.